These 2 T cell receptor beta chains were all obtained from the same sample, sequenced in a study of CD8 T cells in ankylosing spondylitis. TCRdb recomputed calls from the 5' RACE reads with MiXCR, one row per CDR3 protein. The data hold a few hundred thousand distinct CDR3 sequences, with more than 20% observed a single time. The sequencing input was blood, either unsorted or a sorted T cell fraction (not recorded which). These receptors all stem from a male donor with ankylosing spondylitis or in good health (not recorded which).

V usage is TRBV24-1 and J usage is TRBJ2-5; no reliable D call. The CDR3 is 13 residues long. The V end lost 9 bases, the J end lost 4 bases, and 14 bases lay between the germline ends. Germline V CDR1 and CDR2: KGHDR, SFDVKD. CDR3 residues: CATGPPTGETQYF. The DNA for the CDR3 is TGTGCCACCGGACCACCCACGGGAGAGACCCAGTACTTC.

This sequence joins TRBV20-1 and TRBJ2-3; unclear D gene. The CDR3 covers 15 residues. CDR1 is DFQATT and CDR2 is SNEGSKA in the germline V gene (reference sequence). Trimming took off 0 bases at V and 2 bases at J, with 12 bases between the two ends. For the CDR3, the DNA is TGCAGTGCTAGAGAGGCCAGGCGTGTCACAGATACGCAGTATTTT. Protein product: CSAREARRVTDTQYF.